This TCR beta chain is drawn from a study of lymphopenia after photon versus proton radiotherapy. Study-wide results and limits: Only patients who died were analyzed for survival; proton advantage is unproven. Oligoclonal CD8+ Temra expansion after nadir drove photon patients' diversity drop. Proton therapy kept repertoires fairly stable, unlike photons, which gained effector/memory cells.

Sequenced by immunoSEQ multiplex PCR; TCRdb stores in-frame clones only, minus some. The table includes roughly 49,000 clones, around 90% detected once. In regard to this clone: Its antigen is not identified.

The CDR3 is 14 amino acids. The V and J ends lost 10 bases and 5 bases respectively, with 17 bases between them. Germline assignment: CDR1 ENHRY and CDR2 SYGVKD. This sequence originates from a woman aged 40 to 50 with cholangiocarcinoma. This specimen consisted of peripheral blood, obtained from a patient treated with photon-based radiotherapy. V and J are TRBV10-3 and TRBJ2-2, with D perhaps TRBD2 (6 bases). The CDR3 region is CATGGAGQTGELFF. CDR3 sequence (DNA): TGTGCCACCGGAGGGGCAGGGCAAACCGGGGAGCTGTTTTTT.